This T cell receptor beta chain appears in the sequencing data of a study of T cell responses to AZD1222 COVID-19 vaccine. Using immunoSEQ multiplex PCR, the repertoire was profiled, and TCRdb retains in-frame clones only, with some absent. Seen here are 100,000 to 150,000 clones, roughly 90% observed once, and the top ten hold 3.5% to 4.5%. The V end lost 0 bases, the J end lost 6 bases, and 17 bases lay between the germline ends. The length of the CDR3 is 17 residues. Germline V gene data show CDR1 as SGHTA and CDR2 as FQGNSA. The chain couples TRBV7-2 to TRBJ2-2, with D tentatively TRBD2 (5 bases). The receptor was derived from an adult in good health. Sequenced here: peripheral blood, sampled on day 0 of AZD1222 vaccination. The CDR3 sequence is CASSLAPAEAPAGELFF. The CDR3, as DNA: TGTGCCAGCAGCTTAGCGCCCGCGGAGGCGCCGGCCGGGGAGCTGTTTTTT.